This T cell receptor (beta chain) originates from a study of shared clonotypes between healthy human individuals. Background on the study: Donors consisted of two women and three men between 18 and 49.

Using immunoSEQ multiplex PCR, the repertoire was profiled, and TCRdb retains in-frame clones only, with some absent. The sample has some 2,000,000 clones; 90% to 97% are singletons. Healthy and HIV-negative, the adult donors had no recent acute infections or vaccinations. The investigators split CD4+ cells into a CD45RA+ naive subset and a CD45RA-negative memory subset. Germline lookup yields CDR1 SNHLY and CDR2 FYNNEI. The CDR3 is 14 amino acids. V lost 6 bases and J lost 6; bases outside the gene matches: 9. The receptor comes from a man younger than 35 in good health. Material: naive CD4+ T cells sorted from blood. This sample's subset: CD45RA+ positively selected. The chain joins TRBV2 to TRBJ1-1, with TRBD1 identical over 8 bases. CDR3 sequence (DNA): TGTGCCAGCAGGATTGACAGGGGAAGGGCTGAAGCTTTCTTT. Translating gives CASRIDRGRAEAFF.